One and the same sample provided the 11 T cell receptor beta chains below, sequenced in a study of TIL therapy for anti-PD-1-resistant metastatic lung cancer (dated by TCRdb to about 2021). Interpreted using the paper, the time point label stands for: pre-treatment sample, taken before nivolumab and TIL therapy. Baseline tumor samples were excised metastases, mostly pleural nodules or supraclavicular lymph nodes, from the same resection used to grow TIL. Using bias-controlled multiplex PCR with the immunoSEQ v3 hsTCRB kit, the TCR beta CDR3 regions were amplified from genomic DNA. The source is immuneACCESS, and TCRdb retained only in-frame sequences with V and J called. Part of the clones is not carried over; for the studies checked, unresolved V genes explain less than half of this, and the remainder is unexplained. This sample holds tens of thousands of clones; 55% to 75% were observed only once. Jointly, the top ten make up about 6.9% of the sample.

The specimen was tumor tissue, collected at baseline. These TCRs come from a person aged 25-85 years with non-small cell lung cancer.

The CDR3 DNA follows: TGCGCCAGCAGCTTTGGGGCTAACTATGGCTACACCTTC. Protein sequence: CASSFGANYGYTF. The chain combines TRBV5-1 with TRBJ1-2, with D uncertain. Deletions cut 2 bases from V and 0 bases from J, with 5 bases between. There are 13 residues in the CDR3. Germline assignment: CDR1 SGHRS and CDR2 YFSETQ.

The V and J genes are TRBV7-9 and TRBJ2-5; TRBD1 is a possible D gene (6 bases). From germline, CDR1 is SEHNR and CDR2 FQNEAQ (reference sequence). The CDR3 runs to 13 residues. V gave up 10 bases and J gave up 2 bases, with 14 bases separating them. This CDR3 is CAIPQQGQETQYF. The DNA of the CDR3 is TGTGCCATCCCCCAACAGGGTCAAGAGACCCAGTACTTC.

This chain connects TRBV21-1 to TRBJ1-4; TRBD1, the D gene given by the table, was not confirmed from the DNA. TRBV21-1 is a pseudogene. The length of the CDR3 is 14 residues. CDR3: CASTGQILNEKLFF. CDR3 in DNA: TGTGCCAGCACCGGACAGATACTTAATGAAAAACTGTTTTTT.

Here the CDR3 reads CASSLRLPTGGFFRELFF. The DNA of the CDR3 is TGTGCCAGCAGCCTGCGACTCCCGACAGGGGGCTTCTTCAGGGAGCTGTTTTTT. The chain recombines TRBV4-2 with TRBJ2-2; TRBD1 matches at 10 bases. Germline CDR1 and CDR2: LGHNA and YNFKEQ. V lost 4 bases to trimming and J lost 9 bases; unmatched junction nucleotides: 17. This CDR3 has 18 amino acids.

The chain uses TRBV11-2 and TRBJ2-1; possibly TRBD1 for D (6 bases). Germline CDR1 is SGHAT and CDR2 is FQNNGV. With 5 bases removed from V and 6 bases from J, the gap between germline ends came to 17 bases. The CDR3 extends over 15 amino acids. CDR3 sequence reads: CASSPHSGASNEQFF. The CDR3 DNA reads as TGTGCCAGCAGCCCGCACTCAGGGGCTAGCAATGAGCAGTTCTTC.

V is TRBV5-1 and J is TRBJ2-7; D is possibly TRBD1 or TRBD2 (5 bases each). The CDR3 loop spans 13 amino acids. The V end lost 6 bases, the J end lost 6 bases, and 16 bases lay between the germline ends. In germline, CDR1 is SGHRS, CDR2 YFSETQ. The CDR3 loop reads CASTHPGTAEQYF. CDR3 coding DNA: TGCGCCAGCACCCACCCCGGGACCGCCGAGCAGTACTTC.

This clone was detected a few times. The chain has TRBV11-2 and TRBJ2-1, with TRBD2 identical over 11 bases. Germline loops: CDR1 SGHAT, CDR2 FQNNGV. The CDR3 contains 14 residues. Losses at the gene ends were 6 bases for V and 5 bases for J; bases not matched to a gene: 3. The CDR3 protein is CASRLAGEHNEQFF. The CDR3 region has the DNA TGTGCCAGCAGACTAGCGGGGGAACACAATGAGCAGTTCTTC.

By share of the sample, this clone is medium-sized. V gene TRBV6-5 combines with J gene TRBJ2-7; TRBD1 might be the D (5 bases). CDR1 MNHEY and CDR2 SVGAGI come from the germline V gene. V lost 2 bases to trimming and J lost 2 bases, with 13 bases between them. The CDR3 loop spans 15 amino acids. DNA for the CDR3: TGTGCCAGCAGTTACGGGGCAGGGATACCCTACGAGCAGTACTTC. Its protein is CASSYGAGIPYEQYF.

This chain joins TRBV9 and TRBJ2-1; 9 bases are a match to TRBD1. The CDR3 spans 16 residues. V was pared by 4 bases and J by 1 base, with 6 bases of the junction left unmatched. The germline V gene has CDR1 SGDLS and CDR2 YYNGEE. The CDR3 DNA reads as TGTGCCAGCAGCCCCCCGGGACAGGGTTCCTACAATGAGCAGTTCTTC. Translating gives CASSPPGQGSYNEQFF.

The CDR3 loop reads CATMSRGGNTDTQYF. The DNA of the CDR3 is TGTGCCACCATGAGTAGGGGGGGCAACACAGATACGCAGTATTTT. V gene TRBV5-4 combines with J gene TRBJ2-3; D possibly corresponds to TRBD2 (7 bases). CDR1 is SGHNT and CDR2 is YYREEE in the germline V gene (reference sequence). Trimming stripped 9 bases from V and 2 bases from J, with 19 bases between. This CDR3 has 15 residues.

This sequence joins TRBV5-5 and TRBJ2-7; TRBD1 might be the D (6 bases). The CDR3 is 15 residues long. Germline V lookup: CDR1 SGHKS, CDR2 YYEKEE (reference sequence). V lost 4 bases and J 3 bases, leaving 17 bases between the germline ends. In DNA, the CDR3 is TGTGCCAGCAGCGTCCGAACAGGGACCTACTACGAGCAGTACTTC. Translated: CASSVRTGTYYEQYF.